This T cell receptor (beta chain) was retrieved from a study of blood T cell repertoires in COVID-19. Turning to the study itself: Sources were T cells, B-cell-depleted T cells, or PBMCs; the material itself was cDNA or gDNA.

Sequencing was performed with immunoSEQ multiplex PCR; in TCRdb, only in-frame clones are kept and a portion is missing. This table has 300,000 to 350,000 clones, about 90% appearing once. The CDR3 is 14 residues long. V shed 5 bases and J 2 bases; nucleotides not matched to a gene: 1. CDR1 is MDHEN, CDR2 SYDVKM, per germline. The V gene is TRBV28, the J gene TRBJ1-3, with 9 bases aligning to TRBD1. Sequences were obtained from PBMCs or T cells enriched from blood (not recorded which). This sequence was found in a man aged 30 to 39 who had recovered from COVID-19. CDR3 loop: CASSRTGAGNTIYF. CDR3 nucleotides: TGTGCCAGCAGTAGGACAGGGGCTGGAAACACCATATATTTT.